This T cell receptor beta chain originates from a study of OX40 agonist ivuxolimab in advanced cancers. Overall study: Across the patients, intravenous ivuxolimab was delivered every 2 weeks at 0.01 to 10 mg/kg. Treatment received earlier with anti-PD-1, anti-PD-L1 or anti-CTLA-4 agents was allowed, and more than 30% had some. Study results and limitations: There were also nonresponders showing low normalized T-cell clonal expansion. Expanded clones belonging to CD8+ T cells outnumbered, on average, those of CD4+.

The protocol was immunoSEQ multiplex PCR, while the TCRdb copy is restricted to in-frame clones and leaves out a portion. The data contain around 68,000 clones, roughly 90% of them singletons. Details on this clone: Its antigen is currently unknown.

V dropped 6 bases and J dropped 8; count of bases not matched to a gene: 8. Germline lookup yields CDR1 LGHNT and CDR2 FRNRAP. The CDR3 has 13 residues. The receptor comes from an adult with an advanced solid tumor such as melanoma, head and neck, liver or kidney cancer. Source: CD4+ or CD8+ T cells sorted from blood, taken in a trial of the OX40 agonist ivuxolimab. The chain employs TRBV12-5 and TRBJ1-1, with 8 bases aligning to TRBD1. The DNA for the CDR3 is TGTGCTAGTGGGCCCGACAGGGGCGAAGAAGCTTTCTTT. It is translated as CASGPDRGEEAFF.